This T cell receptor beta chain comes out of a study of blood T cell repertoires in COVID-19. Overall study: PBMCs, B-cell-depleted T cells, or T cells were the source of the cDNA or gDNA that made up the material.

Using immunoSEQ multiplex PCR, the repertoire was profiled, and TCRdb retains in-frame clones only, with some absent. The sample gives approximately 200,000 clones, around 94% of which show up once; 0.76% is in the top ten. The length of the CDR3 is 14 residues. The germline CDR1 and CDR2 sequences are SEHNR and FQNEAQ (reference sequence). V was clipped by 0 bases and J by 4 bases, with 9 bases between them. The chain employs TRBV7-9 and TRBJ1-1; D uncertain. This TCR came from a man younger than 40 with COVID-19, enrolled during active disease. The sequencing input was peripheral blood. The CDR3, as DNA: TGTGCCAGCAGCTTAGCCCCGGGGAGCACTGAAGCTTTCTTT. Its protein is CASSLAPGSTEAFF.